This T cell receptor beta chain is from a study of cytomegalovirus exposure and HLA in healthy donors. This PCR relied on a set of 60 Vbeta primers and 13 Jbeta primers. Assay used: immunoSEQ multiplex PCR; TCRdb lists only in-frame clones, some missing. The table shows about 120,000 clones, with 50% to 80% occurring only once. The CDR3 contains 14 residues. In germline, CDR1 is MNHEY, CDR2 SVGAGI. Trimming stripped 7 bases from V and 2 bases from J, with 12 bases between. This clonotype was sampled from a woman in her 40s in good health and CMV-seropositive. This sequence joins TRBV6-5 and TRBJ2-1; D remains ambiguous. The sample taken for sequencing was PBMCs. The CDR3 loop is CASTPLAPYNEQFF. In DNA, the CDR3 is TGTGCCAGCACCCCACTCGCACCCTACAATGAGCAGTTCTTC.